This section outlines one T cell receptor (beta chain) sequence together with its context. Its specificity is not known. This entry comes from a study of vaccination effects on CD4 cells after COVID-19. The CDR3 totals 14 residues. Germline CDR1 is MNHEY and CDR2 is SVGAGI. V lost 7 bases and J 4 bases, leaving 14 bases between the germline ends. Notes on the study in general: By a late point after vaccination, infection- and vaccine-induced clones had shrunk markedly through clonal contraction. Sampling in the study covered few convalescent patients and included no early post-infection timepoints.

Scientists isolated CD4+ T cells after a roughly 9-day culture period ended. Participants received two doses of either the BNT162b2 or mRNA-1273 vaccine. The table came from immunoSEQ multiplex PCR; TCRdb's copy has only in-frame clones and leaves some out. The table shows just under 75,000 clones, with roughly 73% occurring only once. This clonotype was obtained from a human donor who received a COVID-19 vaccine. The sequenced sample was CD4+ T cells from PBMCs cultured without peptide, obtained after COVID-19 vaccination. The chain has TRBV6-5 and TRBJ1-5; D not resolved. CDR3 DNA sequence: TGTGCCAGCACGGATGGGGTGATTAATCAGCCCCAGCATTTT. The encoded protein is CASTDGVINQPQHF.